This T cell receptor (beta chain) was profiled in a study of regulatory T cells in long-lasting Graves disease. Regarding the study as a whole: Newly diagnosed patients had higher TCR diversity than persistent Graves' patients did.

HTBI primers from iRepertoire and Arm-PCR of CDR3 regions yielded the TCR beta libraries. TCRdb ran MiXCR on the multiplex PCR reads and lists one entry per CDR3 protein. The sample comprises some 490,000 distinct CDR3 sequences, about 12% of which are singletons, and over 7% rests with the top ten. Specified time point: newly diagnosed GD, antithyroid drugs for less than 3 months. From RNA extracted from PBMCs, the TCR library was made. The peripheral blood volume drawn was 8 to 9.5 milliliters, and it was collected into EDTA tubes. This clonotype was observed a few times. Its antigen is unknown. The CDR3 spans 18 residues. Germline lookup yields CDR1 LNHDA and CDR2 SQIVND (reference sequence). Trimming at V came to 3 bases and at J to 2 bases, leaving 11 bases not matched to a gene. These data were also filed under a second study, of T cells in Graves' hyperthyroidism and ophthalmopathy.

The sequence was collected from a woman in her 30s with Graves disease. The chain couples TRBV19 to TRBJ1-5; 9 nucleotides match TRBD1. The sequencing used peripheral blood mononuclear cells (PBMCs), collected at new diagnosis, from a patient treated with antithyroid drugs. CDR3 region: CASSIGGTGTLGNQPQHF. CDR3 nucleotide sequence: TGTGCCAGTAGTATCGGAGGGACAGGGACCCTTGGCAATCAGCCCCAGCATTTT.